This TCR beta chain was sequenced in a study of OX40 agonist ivuxolimab in advanced cancers. Broadly, across the study: Ivuxolimab was a fully human IgG2 agonistic monoclonal antibody targeting the costimulatory receptor OX40 (CD134). Intravenous ivuxolimab was administered to patients every 2 weeks at six dose levels: 0.01, 0.1, 0.3, 1.5, 3 and 10 mg/kg. Among the approximately 50 dose-escalation patients, approximately 20 had hepatocellular carcinoma, roughly 15 melanoma, 9 renal cell carcinoma and 9 head and neck cancer. A male proportion of around 80% and a mean age of roughly 58 years, ranging from roughly 23 to 85, were recorded for the dose-escalation cohort. Patients were allowed to have had prior anti-PD-1, anti-PD-L1 or anti-CTLA-4 therapy, and approximately 37% of the dose-escalation patients had been treated with checkpoint inhibitors. Partial responses occurred in three dose-escalation patients, of whom one had hepatocellular carcinoma and two had cutaneous melanoma. Peripheral TCRbeta sequencing aimed to test whether ivuxolimab altered TCR sequence diversity and caused clonal T-cell expansion. The paper reports the monotherapy dose-escalation portion (N of about 51 patients) of the phase I ivuxolimab trial. Findings and caveats that apply to the study as a whole: Partial responders in the 0.1-3.0 mg/kg groups had among the lowest normalized peripheral clonal expansion, especially among CD8+ T cells. The antigen specificity of the clonally expanded peripheral T cells was not determined. After ivuxolimab, expanded clones were on average more numerous among CD8+ T cells than among CD4+ T cells. Low levels of normalized T-cell clonal expansion were also seen in some patients who did not respond. At doses from 0.1 to 3.0 mg/kg, clonal expansion was seen in both CD4+ and CD8+ blood T cells between baseline and week 6.

To sequence the TCRbeta CDR3 region, genomic DNA was isolated from the sorted cells. The immunoSEQ Assay was used for sequencing of TCRbeta CDR3 regions. TCRdb took over this immuneACCESS table, retaining in-frame rearrangements with V and J assigned. Such tables are incomplete; in checked studies, under half of the missing clones stem from an unresolved V gene, and the remainder is unexplained. The sample table contains fewer than 90,000 clones; only one count was recorded for about 91% of them. Of the sample, under 0.4% is held by the ten largest clones. This clone was seen a single time. The specificity of this receptor is unknown. No much larger clone exists at a distance of one base, and base qualities are not known. The trial excluded patients who had a history of autoimmune disease or were on systemic immunosuppression. In every dose cohort, peripheral blood was drawn for TCR sequencing at baseline, cycle 4 day 1, and cycle 7 day 1. Samples were obtained from an open-label, multicenter, first-in-human phase I dose-escalation trial of ivuxolimab. Adults with locally advanced or metastatic melanoma, renal cell, hepatocellular, or head and neck squamous cell carcinoma were enrolled in the trial. Before TCR sequencing, CD4+ and CD8+ T cells were separately sorted from peripheral blood.

The specimen comprised CD4+ or CD8+ T cells sorted from blood, sampled in a trial of the OX40 agonist ivuxolimab. The receptor was derived from an adult with an advanced solid tumor such as melanoma, head and neck, liver or kidney cancer.

The CDR3 here reads CASGLWRGVRTDTQYF. The sequenced DNA: TGTGCTAGTGGTTTATGGCGAGGGGTCCGCACAGATACGCAGTATTTT. The chain employs TRBV12-5 and TRBJ2-3; the D call could be TRBD1 or TRBD2, with each sharing 5 bases. The V and J ends are trimmed by 3 bases and 1 base, leaving 14 bases between them. CDR1 and CDR2 are read off the germline V gene as LGHNT and FRNRAP. The CDR3 runs 16 amino acids, cysteine and phenylalanine included. Just the 48-base CDR3 DNA is kept, in frame starting at base 1.